This passage covers 2 T cell receptor beta chains from one sample sequenced in a study of response to subunit inactivated influenza vaccine. MiXCR, run by TCRdb on the RT-PCR reads, gives a single entry per CDR3 protein. The profile covers about 520,000 distinct CDR3 sequences, with about 25% appearing a single time and less than 2.5% taken by the ten largest. The sequencing used CD4+ T cells sorted from PBMCs, collected 5 days after vaccination. Receptors were obtained from a middle-aged man who received an inactivated influenza vaccine.

This clonotype was found a few times. The chain employs TRBV20-1 and TRBJ2-5; 9 nucleotides align to TRBD1. Germline-derived CDR1 and CDR2 are DFQATT and SNEGSKA (reference sequence). V trimming: 5 bases; J trimming: 6 bases; junction bases outside the gene matches: 7. The CDR3 runs to 13 residues. The CDR3 is CSAGGQGVQTQYF. Here the CDR3 DNA reads TGCAGTGCTGGGGGACAGGGAGTCCAGACCCAGTACTTC.

The J gene is TRBJ1-4, the V gene TRBV10-3, with a tentative D call TRBD1 (6 bases). Germline V gene lookup returns CDR1 ENHRY and CDR2 SYGVKD. The V gene lost 10 bases and the J gene lost 3 bases, with 9 bases spanning the gap. The CDR3 is 12 residues long. Written as DNA, the CDR3 is TGTGCCACCCGACAGGCTAATGAAAAACTGTTTTTT. This gives the protein CATRQANEKLFF.